This passage covers 21 T cell receptor beta chains from one sample sequenced in a study of cytomegalovirus exposure and HLA in healthy donors. 13 Jbeta primers and 60 Vbeta primers were used for the PCR. The data were produced by immunoSEQ multiplex PCR, yet TCRdb's version contains in-frame clones alone and is incomplete. The sample has about 200,000 clones, 60% to 80% seen once. The sample comprised PBMCs. The receptors here all came from a woman aged 25 to 39 in good health and CMV-seropositive.

V is TRBV11-2 and J is TRBJ2-7; no definite D call. The V end lost 1 base, the J end lost 5 bases, and 9 bases lay between the germline ends. In germline, CDR1 is SGHAT, CDR2 FQNNGV. The CDR3 spans 13 residues. The CDR3 region has the DNA TGTGCCAGCAGCTTAGCTCCGCAGGACGAGCAGTACTTC. As protein: CASSLAPQDEQYF.

This clone was detected only once. The chain joins TRBV29-1 to TRBJ2-3; no definite D call. Trimming left V 6 bases short and J 1 base short, with 8 bases between. This CDR3 spans 12 amino acids. Germline assignment: CDR1 SQVTM and CDR2 ANQGSEA. This chain's CDR3 is CSVRAGTDTQYF. CDR3 DNA sequence: TGCAGCGTCCGCGCGGGCACAGATACGCAGTATTTT.

The genes are TRBV4-3 and TRBJ2-7; D possibly corresponds to TRBD1 (5 bases). Looked up from germline, CDR1 is LGHNA and CDR2 is YSLEER. Trimming took off 4 bases at V and 3 bases at J, with 19 bases between the two ends. This CDR3 is 16 amino acids long. CDR3 amino acids: CASSPMASQGFYEQYF. The DNA for the CDR3 is TGCGCCAGCAGCCCCATGGCCTCCCAGGGTTTCTACGAGCAGTACTTC.

The J gene is TRBJ2-1, the V gene TRBV14, with D maybe TRBD2 (5 bases). V gave up 2 bases and J gave up 6 bases, with 14 bases separating them. The CDR3 extends over 15 amino acids. Germline CDR1 and CDR2: SGHDN and FVKESK. The CDR3 sequence is CASSQSKLGPNEQFF. The CDR3 DNA reads TGTGCCAGCAGCCAATCCAAACTAGGACCCAATGAGCAGTTCTTC.

V and J are TRBV19 and TRBJ1-6, with D perhaps TRBD1 (5 bases). V was clipped by 3 bases and J by 11 bases, with 14 bases between them. Germline CDR1 LNHDA, CDR2 SQIVND (reference sequence). The CDR3 extends over 14 amino acids. CDR3 nucleotide sequence: TGTGCCAGTAGTATTCAACGACAGCTCACACCCCTCCACTTT. It yields the protein CASSIQRQLTPLHF.

As regards this clone: One junction end does not reproduce the germline sequence, and a read error may be involved. The rearrangement links TRBV7-7 to TRBJ2-5; TRBD2 matches at 15 bases. The CDR3 covers 17 residues. CDR1 and CDR2 from the germline V gene are SSHAT and FNYEAQ (reference sequence). The CDR3 region is CASRKSPGLAGGETQYF. CDR3 nucleotides: TGTGCTAGCAGGAAGAGCCCGGGACTAGCGGGGGGAGAGACCCAGTACTTC.

The rearrangement uses TRBV10-3 and TRBJ1-2; D remains unclear. This CDR3 is 12 amino acids long. Germline assignment: CDR1 ENHRY and CDR2 SYGVKD. Between the trimmed V and J ends, which lost 1 base and 6 bases, there was a span of 6 bases. CDR3 sequence: CAISEWRDGYTF. In DNA, the CDR3 is TGTGCCATCAGTGAGTGGAGGGATGGCTACACCTTC.

This chain connects TRBV7-9 to TRBJ1-4; D is unclear. This CDR3 spans 17 amino acids. Germline CDR1 SEHNR, CDR2 FQNEAQ (reference sequence). V lost 1 base, J lost 6 bases, and 18 bases lay in between. The CDR3 DNA sequence: TGTGCCAGCAGCTTAGGTGCGCGGGCGCCGAGGTATGAAAAACTGTTTTTT. Protein product: CASSLGARAPRYEKLFF.

The rearrangement joins TRBV5-1 to TRBJ1-1; a weak D match, TRBD1 (5 bases). The CDR3 sequence is 14 residues long. V gave up 1 base and J gave up 1 base, with 8 bases separating them. Germline V lookup: CDR1 SGHRS, CDR2 YFSETQ. The CDR3 nucleotides are TGCGCCAGCAGCTTGAACAGGCCGAACACTGAAGCTTTCTTT. It is translated as CASSLNRPNTEAFF.

This clone was detected only once. The chain has TRBV7-9 and TRBJ1-4; D might be TRBD1 (5 bases). Germline assignment: CDR1 SEHNR and CDR2 FQNEAQ (reference sequence). The CDR3 consists of 16 residues. The V end was cut by 5 bases, the J end by 1 base, with 14 bases between. CDR3 loop: CASSRLGGKTNEKLFF. The CDR3 nucleotides are TGTGCCAGCAGCCGCTTGGGGGGAAAAACTAATGAAAAACTGTTTTTT.

The chain couples TRBV5-4 to TRBJ2-1; 7 positions agree with TRBD1. The germline V gene has CDR1 SGHNT and CDR2 YYREEE (reference sequence). This CDR3 is built from 19 residues. J lost 4 bases, V lost 4 bases, and 20 bases had no gene match. The CDR3 spells CASSPWGTDLNLAYNEQFF. The CDR3, as DNA: TGTGCCAGCAGCCCCTGGGGGACAGACTTAAATTTAGCTTACAATGAGCAGTTCTTC.

The chain employs TRBV28 and TRBJ1-5; D gene unclear. V was trimmed by 2 bases and J by 2 bases, leaving 13 bases between them. Germline CDR1 is MDHEN and CDR2 is SYDVKM. There are 16 residues in the CDR3. The CDR3 is CASSLDINLGNQPQHF. As DNA, the CDR3 is TGTGCCAGCAGTTTAGACATAAATCTTGGCAATCAGCCCCAGCATTTT.

Note on this clone: The germline gene is not matched at one end of the junction; a read error may be the cause. CDR3 coding DNA: TGTTCCAGCAGCATGGAGGGAGAGACCCAGTACTTC. As protein: CSSSMEGETQYF. The V and J genes are TRBV7-9 and TRBJ2-5, with a possible D match to TRBD2 (6 bases). The V gene's germline CDR1 is SEHNR and CDR2 FQNEAQ (reference sequence). The CDR3 spans 12 residues.

The chain is built from TRBV28 and TRBJ1-1; TRBD1 agrees at 9 bases. The V segment lost 3 bases and the J segment 5 bases; nucleotides outside the gene matches: 4. This CDR3 is built from 14 residues. CDR1 is MDHEN, CDR2 SYDVKM, per germline. The CDR3 region is CASSLDRGETEAFF. DNA of the CDR3: TGTGCCAGCAGTTTGGACAGGGGTGAAACTGAAGCTTTCTTT.

The CDR3 loop reads CASSPKTGTGYTF. In DNA, the CDR3 is TGTGCCAGCAGCCCGAAGACAGGGACTGGCTACACCTTC. The chain combines TRBV7-8 with TRBJ1-2; 7 bases match TRBD1. From germline, CDR1 is SGHVS and CDR2 FQNEAQ. This CDR3 is built from 13 residues. V was clipped by 5 bases and J by 7 bases; unmatched bases: 7.

V gene TRBV7-9 combines with J gene TRBJ2-2, with 11 bases lining up with TRBD1. CDR1 and CDR2 (germline): SEHNR, FQNEAQ (reference sequence). This CDR3 region has 14 residues. The CDR3, as DNA: TGTGCAATGGACAGGGGGCTGGGCACCGGGGAGCTGTTTTTT. It is translated as CAMDRGLGTGELFF.

The V gene is TRBV5-1, the J gene TRBJ2-1, with D possibly TRBD2 on 7 matching bases. Trimming removed 4 bases from V and 9 bases from J, with 20 bases in between. Per the germline V gene, CDR1 is SGHRS and CDR2 is YFSETQ. The CDR3 consists of 15 residues. This CDR3 is CASSPPTAGAGEQFF. CDR3 DNA: TGCGCCAGCAGCCCCCCCACTGCGGGGGCCGGTGAGCAGTTCTTC.

The J gene is TRBJ2-7, the V gene TRBV11-2; D is perhaps TRBD1 (6 bases). The CDR3 extends over 16 amino acids. Germline V gene data show CDR1 as SGHAT and CDR2 as FQNNGV. V was cut by 4 bases and J by 7 bases, with 23 bases left in between. The CDR3 bases are TGTGCCAGCAGCTCTCGGACAGCTGTCCAATACGGGGAGCAGTACTTC. Translated: CASSSRTAVQYGEQYF.

V gene TRBV28 combines with J gene TRBJ2-4; tentatively, D is TRBD1 (5 bases). The V and J ends lost 8 bases and 9 bases respectively, with 11 bases between them. CDR1 MDHEN and CDR2 SYDVKM come from the germline V gene. The CDR3 runs to 11 residues. CDR3 residues: CASQDGAIQYF. CDR3 bases: TGTGCCAGCCAAGATGGGGCCATTCAGTACTTC.

This clone was recorded once. This same CDR3 is encoded by further DNA sequences in the sample. The chain combines TRBV7-2 with TRBJ2-7; 8 bases are shared with TRBD2. V was clipped by 3 bases and J by 4 bases; unmatched bases: 2. CDR1 is SGHTA and CDR2 is FQGNSA in the germline V gene. The CDR3 consists of 13 residues. The DNA for the CDR3 is TGTGCCAGCAGCTTGGGCGGGGGGTACGAGCAGTACTTC. Protein sequence: CASSLGGGYEQYF.

V is TRBV14 and J is TRBJ2-1; D possibly corresponds to TRBD1 (6 bases). V dropped 2 bases and J dropped 0 bases, with 11 bases sitting between them. Per germline, CDR1 SGHDN and CDR2 FVKESK. This CDR3 region has 16 residues. CDR3 amino acids: CASSQRGKSSYNEQFF. DNA for the CDR3: TGTGCCAGCAGCCAAAGGGGGAAGAGCTCCTACAATGAGCAGTTCTTC.